The 27 T cell receptor beta chains listed next were all sequenced from one sample in a study of CD8 T cell repertoires and HIV-1 epitope variants. Assay: immunoSEQ multiplex PCR; the TCRdb copy retains only in-frame clones and omits some. The sample lists tens of thousands of clones, more than 65% occurring once. The sequencing input was uncultured baseline CD8+ T cells from peripheral blood mononuclear cells (PBMCs). Receptors were obtained from a male donor with HIV.

This chain uses TRBV2 with TRBJ2-7, with 9 bases identical to TRBD1. Germline-derived CDR1 and CDR2 are SNHLY and FYNNEI. Unmatched junction bases numbered 14, after V lost 9 bases and J lost 5 bases. This CDR3 is built from 15 residues. CDR3 region: CASSFPTGGVDEQYF. The CDR3 nucleotides read TGTGCCAGTTCATTCCCGACAGGGGGGGTAGACGAGCAGTACTTC.

The chain employs TRBV10-1 and TRBJ2-3, with 7 bases matching TRBD1. The CDR3 is made up of 18 amino acids. CDR1 is WNHNN and CDR2 is SYGVQD in the germline V gene (reference sequence). V lost 3 bases and J lost 2; bases outside the gene matches: 14. The CDR3 loop reads CASSDRFGQELITDTQYF. The CDR3 DNA reads as TGCGCCAGCAGTGACCGCTTTGGACAGGAACTTATCACAGATACGCAGTATTTT.

This sequence joins TRBV19 and TRBJ2-2; a possible D gene is TRBD1 (5 bases). V lost 7 bases to trimming and J lost 5 bases, with 20 bases between them. CDR1 is LNHDA, CDR2 SQIVND, per germline (reference sequence). The CDR3 totals 16 residues. In DNA, the CDR3 is TGTGCCAGTACTCCCAGTCAGGGTGTGGGGACCGGGGAGCTGTTTTTT. Its translation is CASTPSQGVGTGELFF.

The V and J genes are TRBV27 and TRBJ1-5, with D hard to call. The CDR3 is made up of 12 amino acids. CDR1 and CDR2 (germline): MNHEY, SMNVEV (reference sequence). The V and J ends lost 8 bases and 4 bases respectively, with 9 bases between them. The CDR3 is CASGLLNQPQHF. CDR3 bases: TGTGCCAGCGGGCTTTTAAATCAGCCCCAGCATTTT.

This clone has more than one count but fewer than ten. The chain employs TRBV10-1 and TRBJ1-1, with TRBD1 as a possible D gene (5 bases). Trimming took 7 bases from V and 1 from J, leaving 10 bases between them. CDR1 and CDR2 from the germline V gene are WNHNN and SYGVQD (reference sequence). This CDR3 contains 13 residues. CDR3 nucleotides: TGCGCCAGCAAGGAGCAGGGGAACACTGAAGCTTTCTTT. Protein: CASKEQGNTEAFF.

This clone has just a few counts. This chain joins TRBV10-1 and TRBJ2-1; 9 bases are a match to TRBD2. The CDR3 contains 16 residues. CDR1 is WNHNN and CDR2 is SYGVQD in the germline V gene (reference sequence). J was trimmed by 1 base and V by 0 bases; bases with no gene match: 1. CDR3 protein: CASSESLAGSYNEQFF. CDR3 in DNA: TGCGCCAGCAGTGAGTCCCTAGCGGGGTCCTACAATGAGCAGTTCTTC.

This chain uses TRBV6-1 with TRBJ1-6, with 9 positions matching TRBD1. The junction had 3 bases not matched to a gene; V was cut back by 4 bases and J by 5 bases. Germline CDR1 reads MNHNS; CDR2 reads SASEGT. The CDR3 consists of 15 residues. CDR3 region: CASSAWTGDNSPLHF. DNA of the CDR3: TGTGCCAGCAGTGCCTGGACAGGGGATAATTCACCCCTCCACTTT.

This sequence joins TRBV2 and TRBJ2-1; TRBD2 is a possible D gene (6 bases). V lost 3 bases and J 4 bases, leaving 13 bases between the germline ends. This CDR3 has 15 residues. Germline CDR1 is SNHLY and CDR2 is FYNNEI. The CDR3 is CASSEYSGRYNEQFF. CDR3 bases: TGTGCCAGCAGTGAGTATAGCGGAAGATACAATGAGCAGTTCTTC.

The V call is TRBV7-9, the J call TRBJ2-7, with D hard to call. This CDR3 has 12 amino acids. Trimming removed 5 bases from V and 0 bases from J, with 5 bases in between. The germline V gene encodes CDR1 SEHNR and CDR2 FQNEAQ (reference sequence). The CDR3 sequence: CASSRTSYEQYF. DNA of the CDR3: TGTGCCAGCAGCCGGACCTCCTACGAGCAGTACTTC.

The chain uses TRBV27 and TRBJ2-1; 11 nucleotides agree with TRBD2. Unmatched junction bases numbered 3, after V lost 5 bases and J lost 0 bases. The CDR3 sequence is 16 residues long. The germline gives CDR1 MNHEY, CDR2 SMNVEV (reference sequence). CDR3 nucleotides: TGTGCCAGCAGTCTTAGCGGGGGGGCCTCCTACAATGAGCAGTTCTTC. Protein: CASSLSGGASYNEQFF.

Ten or more counts support this clone. The chain has TRBV6-1 and TRBJ1-5; D is unresolved. This CDR3 is built from 13 residues. The germline CDR1 and CDR2 sequences are MNHNS and SASEGT. Trimming stripped 8 bases from V and 3 bases from J, with 11 bases between. The CDR3 nucleotides are TGTGCCAGCTCCGAGAACCTCAATCAGCCCCAGCATTTT. Translation: CASSENLNQPQHF.

The chain couples TRBV18 to TRBJ1-1, with D uncertain. This CDR3 has 14 amino acids. The germline gives CDR1 KGHSH, CDR2 LQKENI. V was cut by 6 bases and J by 4 bases, with 15 bases left in between. Written as DNA, the CDR3 is TGTGCCAGCTCTTTTGGAGGTGTCGGCACTGAAGCTTTCTTT. It specifies CASSFGGVGTEAFF.

This clone was detected only a few times. This sequence joins TRBV11-3 and TRBJ2-7, with D perhaps assigned TRBD1 or TRBD2 (5 bases each). V was pared by 3 bases and J by 5 bases, with 14 bases between. Germline V CDR1 and CDR2: SGHNT, YENEEA. CDR3 length equals 14 residues. The CDR3 nucleotides read TGTGCCAGCAGCTTGGACTTACAGGAGGACGAGCAGTACTTC. Protein product: CASSLDLQEDEQYF.

This clone has just one count. The chain is built from TRBV5-1 and TRBJ1-2, with D maybe TRBD1 (6 bases). Per the germline V gene, CDR1 is SGHRS and CDR2 is YFSETQ. CDR3 length equals 14 residues. V was pared by 0 bases and J by 0 bases, with 6 bases between. The CDR3 protein is CASSLDRANYGYTF. The CDR3 DNA is TGCGCCAGCAGCTTGGACAGGGCTAACTATGGCTACACCTTC.

The chain employs TRBV6-5 and TRBJ1-1; perhaps TRBD1 as D (5 bases). This CDR3 spans 13 amino acids. The ends were cut back, 4 bases at V and 3 bases at J, with 9 bases in the middle. CDR1 and CDR2 from the germline V gene are MNHEY and SVGAGI. The DNA of the CDR3 is TGTGCCAGCAGTTTTGGGGGGGACACTGAAGCTTTCTTT. It codes for CASSFGGDTEAFF.

The chain links TRBV28 to TRBJ2-3; 13 bases agree with TRBD2. Germline CDR1 MDHEN, CDR2 SYDVKM. V gave up 5 bases and J gave up 4 bases; unmatched junction bases: 15. The CDR3 sequence is 19 residues long. The CDR3 reads CASSPSPGTSGTVPDTQYF. The CDR3 coding sequence is TGTGCCAGCAGTCCATCACCTGGGACTAGCGGGACGGTCCCAGATACGCAGTATTTT.

V and J are TRBV7-2 and TRBJ2-5, with TRBD2 as a possible D gene (6 bases). The germline V and J ends were trimmed by 2 bases and 1 base, with 14 bases remaining between them. Germline-derived CDR1 and CDR2 are SGHTA and FQGNSA. This CDR3 has 16 residues. The CDR3 DNA reads as TGTGCCAGCAGCTTAAGGGAGGCAGCAGGCCAAGAGACCCAGTACTTC. This gives the protein CASSLREAAGQETQYF.

This clone was recorded a few times. This chain uses TRBV7-2 with TRBJ1-5; 7 nucleotides line up with TRBD1. Looked up from germline, CDR1 is SGHTA and CDR2 is FQGNSA. Germline trimming cut 4 bases from V and 5 bases from J; bases unmatched to any gene: 5. There are 14 residues in the CDR3. The CDR3 reads CASSWTGFDQPQHF. The DNA for the CDR3 is TGTGCCAGCAGCTGGACAGGTTTCGATCAGCCCCAGCATTTT.

This chain uses TRBV7-6 with TRBJ1-6; D unclear. The CDR3 is 14 amino acids. The ends were cut back, 4 bases at V and 4 bases at J, with 8 bases in the middle. The V gene's germline CDR1 is SGHVS and CDR2 FNYEAQ. This CDR3 is CASSSRGYNSPLHF. The CDR3 DNA reads TGTGCCAGCAGCTCGCGGGGTTATAATTCACCCCTCCACTTT.

Only a few counts were recorded for this clone. The chain couples TRBV7-2 to TRBJ1-1, with D possibly being TRBD1 (5 bases). Per the germline V gene, CDR1 is SGHTA and CDR2 is FQGNSA. The V and J ends lost 5 bases and 8 bases respectively, with 9 bases between them. The CDR3 is 11 residues long. The CDR3 bases are TGTGCCAGCAGCCGGGGGTGGGAAGCTTTCTTT. Its protein is CASSRGWEAFF. Filled out from reference TRBV7-2 and TRBJ1-1, the complete variable domain reads GAGVSQSPSNKVTEKGKDVELRCDPISGHTALYWYRQSLGQGLEFLIYFQGNSAPDKSGLPSDRFSAERTGGSVSTLTIQRTQQEDSAVYLCASSRGWEAFFGQGTRLTVV.

V gene TRBV28 combines with J gene TRBJ2-5; D is undetermined. The CDR3 length is 14 residues. The V end was cut by 7 bases, the J end by 2 bases, with 14 bases between. The germline V gene has CDR1 MDHEN and CDR2 SYDVKM. CDR3 DNA sequence: TGTGCCAGCAACACTTTCACGCGGCAAGAGACCCAGTACTTC. This sequence encodes CASNTFTRQETQYF. Looking up the rest from reference TRBV28 and TRBJ2-5 gives the full variable domain: DVKVTQSSRYLVKRTGEKVFLECVQDMDHENMFWYRQDPGLGLRLIYFSYDVKMKEKGDIPEGYSVSREKKERFSLILESASTNQTSMYLCASNTFTRQETQYFGPGTRLLVL.

The chain has TRBV27 and TRBJ2-2; D call uncertain. V shed 7 bases and J shed 6 bases, with 15 bases lying between them. Per the germline V gene, CDR1 is MNHEY and CDR2 is SMNVEV (reference sequence). This CDR3 is 14 amino acids long. The CDR3 reads CASTPSPIAGELFF. DNA for the CDR3: TGTGCCAGCACCCCCTCCCCTATCGCCGGGGAGCTGTTTTTT.

This clone was seen only a few times. V is TRBV28 and J is TRBJ2-2, with D hard to call. The CDR3 contains 15 residues. Germline V gives CDR1 MDHEN, CDR2 SYDVKM. V was cut by 3 bases and J by 1 base, with 9 bases left in between. This chain's CDR3 is CASSFVRRNTGELFF. The DNA of the CDR3 is TGTGCCAGCAGTTTCGTCAGAAGGAACACCGGGGAGCTGTTTTTT. The full variable domain, with the rest looked up from reference TRBV28 and TRBJ2-2, is DVKVTQSSRYLVKRTGEKVFLECVQDMDHENMFWYRQDPGLGLRLIYFSYDVKMKEKGDIPEGYSVSREKKERFSLILESASTNQTSMYLCASSFVRRNTGELFFGEGSRLTVL.

This clone was counted a few times. The chain joins TRBV5-4 to TRBJ2-6, with 8 bases that match TRBD1. V shed 0 bases and J 1 base; nucleotides not matched to a gene: 0. This CDR3 is 16 amino acids long. The germline CDR1 and CDR2 sequences are SGHNT and YYREEE (reference sequence). In nucleotides, the CDR3 is TGTGCCAGCAGCTTGGGGACAGGGTCTGGGGCCAACGTCCTGACTTTC. Its protein product is CASSLGTGSGANVLTF.

The chain is built from TRBV5-4 and TRBJ2-3; D is perhaps TRBD1 or TRBD2 (6 bases each). Germline V gene lookup returns CDR1 SGHNT and CDR2 YYREEE (reference sequence). This CDR3 has 15 residues. V was cut by 3 bases and J by 0 bases, with 11 bases left in between. The CDR3 DNA is TGTGCCAGCAGCTCCCGGGGGCCTAGCACAGATACGCAGTATTTT. Translated: CASSSRGPSTDTQYF.

The chain is built from TRBV4-2 and TRBJ2-1; D is undetermined. Germline values: CDR1 LGHNA, CDR2 YNFKEQ. V lost 0 bases to trimming and J lost 9 bases, with 15 bases between them. CDR3 size: 15 residues. CDR3 sequence: CASSQETKLGSEQFF. DNA of the CDR3: TGTGCCAGCAGCCAAGAAACGAAGCTCGGCAGTGAGCAGTTCTTC.

This CDR3 reads CASSGQGPTGELFF. The CDR3 bases are TGTGCCAGCAGTGGCCAGGGCCCCACCGGGGAGCTGTTTTTT. The chain joins TRBV28 to TRBJ2-2; perhaps TRBD1 as D (5 bases). The CDR3 spans 14 residues. Trimming stripped 5 bases from V and 4 bases from J, with 11 bases between. Germline CDR1 and CDR2: MDHEN and SYDVKM.